This T cell receptor (beta chain) was found in a study of beta chain features in type 1 diabetes. As for the study in general: No patient-donor differences in age, gender, total cells or subset yield.

Study-wide findings and caveats: Comparison showed that naive, central memory and Treg TCRB repertoires appeared more similar among patients than among healthy donors.

A few counts support this clone. As yet, its antigen is unknown. The entirety of the isolated RNA underwent reverse transcription, so expressed TCRB transcripts were sequenced. The data were produced by immunoSEQ multiplex PCR, yet TCRdb's version contains in-frame clones alone and is incomplete. This sample has 900,000 or so clones; 15% to 20% occur once, and the top ten carry 0.02% to 0.025%. The source of this sequence is a woman aged 18-29 years in good health. The sequenced sample was naive CD4+ T cells from blood.

CDR3 bases: TGTGCCAGCGGGGCAGGGGTGCTCTATGGCTACACCTTC. Its translation: CASGAGVLYGYTF. The chain carries TRBV6-1 and TRBJ1-2; possibly TRBD1 for D (6 bases). The CDR3 covers 13 residues. Germline values: CDR1 MNHNS, CDR2 SASEGT. Trimming cost V 8 bases and J 4 bases, with 14 bases left between them.